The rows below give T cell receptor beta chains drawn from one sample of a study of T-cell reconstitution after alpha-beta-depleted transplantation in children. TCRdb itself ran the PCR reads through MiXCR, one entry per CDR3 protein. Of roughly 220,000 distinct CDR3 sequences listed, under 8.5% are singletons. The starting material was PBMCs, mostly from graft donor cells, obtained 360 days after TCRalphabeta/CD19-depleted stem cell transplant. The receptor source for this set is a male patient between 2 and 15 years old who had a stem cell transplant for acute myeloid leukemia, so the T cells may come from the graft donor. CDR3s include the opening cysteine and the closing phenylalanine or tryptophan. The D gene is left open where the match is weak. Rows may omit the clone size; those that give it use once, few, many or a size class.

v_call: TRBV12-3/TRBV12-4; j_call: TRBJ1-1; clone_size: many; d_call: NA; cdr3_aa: CASSPDPVGGPEAFF; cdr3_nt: TGTGCCAGCAGTCCGGACCCTGTTGGGGGACCTGAAGCTTTCTTT
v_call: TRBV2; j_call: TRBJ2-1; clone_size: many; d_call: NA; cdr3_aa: CASSETVIHEQFF; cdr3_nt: TGTGCCAGCAGTGAAACGGTGATTCATGAGCAGTTCTTC
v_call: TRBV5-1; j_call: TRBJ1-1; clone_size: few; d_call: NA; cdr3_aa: CASSLTGRFLTEAFF; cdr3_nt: TGCGCCAGCAGCTTGACAGGGAGGTTTCTGACTGAAGCTTTCTTT
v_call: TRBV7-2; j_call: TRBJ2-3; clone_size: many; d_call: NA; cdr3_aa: CASSSTPLPTDTQYF; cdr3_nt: TGTGCCAGCAGCTCCACCCCTTTACCCACAGATACGCAGTATTTT
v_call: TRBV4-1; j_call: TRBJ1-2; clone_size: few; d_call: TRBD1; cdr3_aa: CASSQDVDRDAGYTF; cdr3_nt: TGCGCCAGCAGCCAAGATGTGGACAGGGATGCTGGCTACACCTTC
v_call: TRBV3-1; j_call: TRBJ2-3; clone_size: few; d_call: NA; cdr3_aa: CASSQDFQGDTQYF; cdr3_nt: TGTGCCAGCAGCCAAGATTTCCAGGGAGATACGCAGTATTTT
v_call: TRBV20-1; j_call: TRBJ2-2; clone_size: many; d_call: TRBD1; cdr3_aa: CSASGTGNTGELFF; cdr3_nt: TGCAGTGCTAGTGGGACAGGGAACACCGGGGAGCTGTTTTTT
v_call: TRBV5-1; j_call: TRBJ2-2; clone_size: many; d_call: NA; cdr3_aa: CASSLNRNTGELFF; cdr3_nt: TGCGCCAGCAGCTTGAATCGAAACACCGGGGAGCTGTTTTTT
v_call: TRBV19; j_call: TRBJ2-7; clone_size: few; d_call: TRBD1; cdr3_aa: CASSGQRDSYEQYF; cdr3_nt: TGTGCCAGTAGTGGACAACGGGACAGCTACGAGCAGTACTTC
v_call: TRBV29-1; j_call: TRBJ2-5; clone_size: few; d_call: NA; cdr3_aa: CSGETETQYF; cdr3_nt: TGCAGCGGGGAAACGGAGACCCAGTACTTC
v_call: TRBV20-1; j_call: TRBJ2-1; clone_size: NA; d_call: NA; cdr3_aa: CSANDFSGGGSYNEQFF; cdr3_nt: TGCAGCGCGAATGATTTCTCCGGTGGCGGCTCCTACAATGAGCAGTTCTTC
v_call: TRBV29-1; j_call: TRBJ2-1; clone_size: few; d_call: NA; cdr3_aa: CSVEDDRDEQFF; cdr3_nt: TGCAGCGTTGAAGACGACCGGGATGAGCAGTTCTTC
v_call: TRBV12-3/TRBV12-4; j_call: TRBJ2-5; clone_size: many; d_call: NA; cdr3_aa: CASSLAGAGETQYF; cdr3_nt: TGTGCCAGCAGTTTAGCGGGGGCGGGGGAGACCCAGTACTTC
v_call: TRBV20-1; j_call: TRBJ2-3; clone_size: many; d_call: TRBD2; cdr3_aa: CSAGVYRATRRGEYF; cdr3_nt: TGCAGTGCTGGCGTCTACCGGGCCACCCGCCGGGGGGAGTATTTT
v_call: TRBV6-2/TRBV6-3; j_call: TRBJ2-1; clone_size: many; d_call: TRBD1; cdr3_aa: CASSQDREYRRNEQFF; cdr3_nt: TGTGCCAGCAGCCAGGACAGGGAGTATCGTCGGAATGAGCAGTTCTTC
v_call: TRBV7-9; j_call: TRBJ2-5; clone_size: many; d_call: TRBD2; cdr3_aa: CASSSPLAAQYF; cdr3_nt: TGTGCCAGCAGCTCTCCTCTAGCGGCCCAGTACTTC
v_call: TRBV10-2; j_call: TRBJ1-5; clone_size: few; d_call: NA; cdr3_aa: CASSEWTDHSNQPQHF; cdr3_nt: TGCGCCAGCAGTGAGTGGACAGACCATAGCAATCAGCCCCAGCATTTT
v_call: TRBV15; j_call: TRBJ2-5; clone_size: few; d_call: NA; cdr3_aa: CATSATLREETQYF; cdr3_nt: TGTGCCACCTCCGCAACCCTAAGGGAAGAGACCCAGTACTTC
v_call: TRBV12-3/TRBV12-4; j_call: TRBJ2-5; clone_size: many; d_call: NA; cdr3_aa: CASRPTTRQETQYF; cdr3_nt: TGTGCCAGCAGACCAACAACGAGGCAGGAGACCCAGTACTTC
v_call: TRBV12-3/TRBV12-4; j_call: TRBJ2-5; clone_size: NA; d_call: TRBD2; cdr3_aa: CASSIGLAGGQETQYF; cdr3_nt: TGTGCCAGCAGTATCGGACTAGCGGGGGGCCAAGAGACCCAGTACTTC
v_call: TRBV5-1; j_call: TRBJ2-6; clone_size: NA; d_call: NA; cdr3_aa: CASSPRLNSGANVLTF; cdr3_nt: TGCGCCAGCAGCCCCAGACTGAACTCTGGGGCCAACGTCCTGACTTTC
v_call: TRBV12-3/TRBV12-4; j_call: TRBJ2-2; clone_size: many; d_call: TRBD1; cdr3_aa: CASSPYRGAGELFF; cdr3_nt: TGTGCCAGCAGTCCGTACAGGGGAGCCGGGGAGCTGTTTTTT
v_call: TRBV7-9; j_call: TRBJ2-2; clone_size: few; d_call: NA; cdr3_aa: CASRADLQVSGELFF; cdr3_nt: TGTGCCAGCAGAGCGGACCTGCAGGTCTCCGGGGAGCTGTTTTTT
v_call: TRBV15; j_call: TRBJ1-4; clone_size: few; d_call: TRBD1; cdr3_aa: CATSREGTGRAKLFF; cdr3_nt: TGTGCCACCAGCAGAGAAGGGACAGGGAGGGCTAAACTGTTTTTT
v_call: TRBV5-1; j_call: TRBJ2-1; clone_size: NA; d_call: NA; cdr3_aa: CASSSGQISYNEQFF; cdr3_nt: TGCGCCAGCAGCTCCGGACAGATTTCCTACAATGAGCAGTTCTTC
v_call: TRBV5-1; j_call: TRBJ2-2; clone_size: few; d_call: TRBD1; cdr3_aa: CASSFYRTGITGELFF; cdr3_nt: TGCGCCAGCAGCTTCTACCGGACAGGGATCACCGGGGAGCTGTTTTTT
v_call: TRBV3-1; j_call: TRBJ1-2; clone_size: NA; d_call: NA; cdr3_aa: CASSRGGGYTF; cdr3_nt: TGTGCCAGCAGCCGCGGGGGTGGCTACACCTTC
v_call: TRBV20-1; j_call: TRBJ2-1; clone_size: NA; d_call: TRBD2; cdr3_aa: CSARDYGASGGPSSYNEQFF; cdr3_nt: TGCAGTGCTAGAGATTATGGGGCTAGCGGGGGGCCGAGCTCCTACAATGAGCAGTTCTTC
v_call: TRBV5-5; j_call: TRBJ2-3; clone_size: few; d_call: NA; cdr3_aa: CASVLGGQDTQYF; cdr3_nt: TGTGCCAGCGTGTTGGGCGGGCAAGATACGCAGTATTTT
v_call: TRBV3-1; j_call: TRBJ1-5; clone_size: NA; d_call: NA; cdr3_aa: CASSQGGGRQPQHF; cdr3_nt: TGTGCCAGCAGCCAAGGAGGTGGAAGGCAGCCCCAGCATTTT
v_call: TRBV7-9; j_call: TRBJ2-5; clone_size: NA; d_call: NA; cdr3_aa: CASSLASIPSETQYF; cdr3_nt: TGTGCCAGCAGCTTAGCCAGTATCCCCTCGGAGACCCAGTACTTC
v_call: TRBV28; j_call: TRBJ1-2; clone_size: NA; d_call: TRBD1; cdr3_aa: CASSSAGTGGRRSGYTF; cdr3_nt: TGTGCCAGCAGTTCCGCGGGGACAGGGGGGAGGAGGAGTGGCTACACCTTC
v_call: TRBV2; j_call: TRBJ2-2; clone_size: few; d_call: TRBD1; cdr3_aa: CASSGGQGGNTGELFF; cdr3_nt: TGTGCCAGCAGTGGAGGACAGGGGGGGAACACCGGGGAGCTGTTTTTT
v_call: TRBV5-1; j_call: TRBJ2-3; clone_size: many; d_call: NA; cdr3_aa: CASSLSRSTDTQYF; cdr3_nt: TGCGCCAGCAGCTTGAGCAGGTCCACAGATACGCAGTATTTT
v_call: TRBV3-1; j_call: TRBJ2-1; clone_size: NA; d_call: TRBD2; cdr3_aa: CATSQDLRTSSYNEQFF; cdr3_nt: TGTGCCACCAGCCAAGATTTAAGGACTAGCTCCTACAATGAGCAGTTCTTC
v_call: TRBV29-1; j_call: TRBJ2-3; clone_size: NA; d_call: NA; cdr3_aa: CSAQAGAGTDTQYF; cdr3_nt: TGCAGCGCACAGGCGGGGGCCGGCACAGATACGCAGTATTTT
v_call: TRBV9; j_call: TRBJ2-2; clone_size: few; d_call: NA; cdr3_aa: CASSVSTTRRRGTGELFF; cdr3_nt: TGTGCCAGCAGCGTATCCACGACTAGGCGACGGGGCACCGGGGAGCTGTTTTTT
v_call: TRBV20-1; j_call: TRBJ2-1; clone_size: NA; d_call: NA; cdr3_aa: CSARGVRLVRNEQFF; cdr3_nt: TGCAGTGCTAGAGGTGTAAGACTAGTTCGGAATGAGCAGTTCTTC
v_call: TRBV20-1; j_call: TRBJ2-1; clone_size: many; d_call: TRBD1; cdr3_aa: CSALTRDSRSSYNEQFF; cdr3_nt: TGCAGTGCCCTCACCCGGGACAGCCGGAGCTCCTACAATGAGCAGTTCTTC
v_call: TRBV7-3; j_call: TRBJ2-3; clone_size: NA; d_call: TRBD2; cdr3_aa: CASSLMPGTSGGESDTQYF; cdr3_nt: TGTGCCAGCAGCTTAATGCCCGGGACTAGCGGGGGGGAGTCGGATACGCAGTATTTT
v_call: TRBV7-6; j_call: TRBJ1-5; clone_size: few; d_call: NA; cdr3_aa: CASSSGLGNQPQHF; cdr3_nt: TGTGCCAGCAGTTCAGGTTTGGGCAATCAGCCCCAGCATTTT
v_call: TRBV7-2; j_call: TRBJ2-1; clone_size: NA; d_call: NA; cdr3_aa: CASSSRDWIYNEQFF; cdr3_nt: TGTGCCAGCAGCTCCCGGGACTGGATCTACAATGAGCAGTTCTTC
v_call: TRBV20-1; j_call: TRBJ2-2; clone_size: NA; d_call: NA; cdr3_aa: CSARLGSGELFF; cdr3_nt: TGCAGTGCTAGGTTGGGCTCCGGGGAGCTGTTTTTT
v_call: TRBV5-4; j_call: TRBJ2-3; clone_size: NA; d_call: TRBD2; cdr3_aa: CASMFSGGAHTQYF; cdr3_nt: TGTGCCAGCATGTTCAGCGGGGGGGCCCATACGCAGTATTTT
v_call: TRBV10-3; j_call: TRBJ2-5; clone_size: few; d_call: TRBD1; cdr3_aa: CAIRPDRGGETQYF; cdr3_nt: TGTGCCATCAGACCCGACAGGGGAGGAGAGACCCAGTACTTC
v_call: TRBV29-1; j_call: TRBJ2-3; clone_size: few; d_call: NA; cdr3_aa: CSVSGPSTDTQYF; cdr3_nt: TGCAGCGTCTCGGGCCCTAGCACAGATACGCAGTATTTT
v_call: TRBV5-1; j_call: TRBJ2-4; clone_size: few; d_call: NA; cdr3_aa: CASSYEHTKNIQYF; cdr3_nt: TGCGCCAGCAGCTATGAGCATACCAAAAACATTCAGTACTTC
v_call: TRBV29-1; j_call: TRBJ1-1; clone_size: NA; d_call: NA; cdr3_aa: CSVDMGRAFF; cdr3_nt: TGCAGCGTTGATATGGGGAGGGCTTTCTTT
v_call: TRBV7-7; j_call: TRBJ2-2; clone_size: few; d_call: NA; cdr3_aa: CASSLAPQGHTRELFF; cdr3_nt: TGTGCTAGCAGCTTAGCCCCCCAGGGGCACACCCGGGAGCTGTTTTTT
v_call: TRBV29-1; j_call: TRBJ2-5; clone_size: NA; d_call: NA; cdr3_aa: CSGGRETQYF; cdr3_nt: TGCAGCGGGGGGAGAGAGACCCAGTACTTC
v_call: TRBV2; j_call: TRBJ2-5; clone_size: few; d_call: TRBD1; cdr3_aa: CASSSDRAIQETQYF; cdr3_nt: TGTGCCAGCAGTTCGGACAGGGCCATTCAAGAGACCCAGTACTTC
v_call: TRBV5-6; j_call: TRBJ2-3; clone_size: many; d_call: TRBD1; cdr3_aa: CASSPTGGTDTQYF; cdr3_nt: TGTGCCAGCAGCCCGACAGGGGGCACAGATACGCAGTATTTT
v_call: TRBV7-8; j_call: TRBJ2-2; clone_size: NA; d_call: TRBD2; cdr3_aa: CASSLTYERGLTGELFF; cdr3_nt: TGTGCCAGCAGCTTAACCTATGAGCGGGGACTCACCGGGGAGCTGTTTTTT
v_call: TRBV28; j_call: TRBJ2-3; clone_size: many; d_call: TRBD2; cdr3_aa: CASSIGGGTKTQYF; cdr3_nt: TGTGCCAGCAGTATCGGGGGGGGGACGAAGACGCAGTATTTT